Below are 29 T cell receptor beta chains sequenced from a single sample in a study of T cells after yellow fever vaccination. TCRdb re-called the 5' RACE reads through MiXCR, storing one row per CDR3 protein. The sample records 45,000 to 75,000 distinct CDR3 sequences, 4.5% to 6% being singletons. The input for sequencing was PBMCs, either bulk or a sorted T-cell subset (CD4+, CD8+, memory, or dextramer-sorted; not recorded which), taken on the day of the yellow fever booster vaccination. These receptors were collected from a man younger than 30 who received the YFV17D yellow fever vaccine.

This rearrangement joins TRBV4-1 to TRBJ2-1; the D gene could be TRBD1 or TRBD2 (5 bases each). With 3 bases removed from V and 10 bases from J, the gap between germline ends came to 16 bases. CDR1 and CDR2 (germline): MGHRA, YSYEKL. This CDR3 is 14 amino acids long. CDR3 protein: CASSHPNGGREQFF. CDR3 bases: TGCGCCAGCAGCCACCCCAATGGGGGACGGGAGCAGTTCTTC.

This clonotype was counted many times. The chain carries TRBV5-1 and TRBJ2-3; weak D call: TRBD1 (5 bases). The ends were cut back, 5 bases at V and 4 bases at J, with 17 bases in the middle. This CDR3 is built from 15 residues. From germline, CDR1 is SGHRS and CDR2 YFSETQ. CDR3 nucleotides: TGCGCCAGCAGTCCCGAAGTTGGGGCCTCAGATACGCAGTATTTT. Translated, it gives CASSPEVGASDTQYF.

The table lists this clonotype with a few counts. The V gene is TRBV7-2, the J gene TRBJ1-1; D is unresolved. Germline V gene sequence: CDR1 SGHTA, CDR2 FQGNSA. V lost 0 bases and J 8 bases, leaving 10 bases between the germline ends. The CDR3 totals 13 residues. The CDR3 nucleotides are TGTGCCAGCAGCTTAGCGTCGGGTCGGGAAGCTTTCTTT. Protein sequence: CASSLASGREAFF.

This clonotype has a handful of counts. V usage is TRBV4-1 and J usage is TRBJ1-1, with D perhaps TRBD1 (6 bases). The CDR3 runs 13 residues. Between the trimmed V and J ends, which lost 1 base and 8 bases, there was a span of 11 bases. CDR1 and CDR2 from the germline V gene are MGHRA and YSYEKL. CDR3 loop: CASSQVLGAEAFF. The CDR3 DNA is TGCGCCAGCAGCCAAGTTCTGGGGGCGGAAGCTTTCTTT.

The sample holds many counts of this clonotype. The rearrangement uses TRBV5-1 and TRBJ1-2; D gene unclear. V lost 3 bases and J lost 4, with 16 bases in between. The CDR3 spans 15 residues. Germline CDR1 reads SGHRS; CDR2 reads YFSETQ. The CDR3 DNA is TGCGCCAGCAGCTCTGGACTAGACTTCTTCTATGGCTACACCTTC. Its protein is CASSSGLDFFYGYTF.

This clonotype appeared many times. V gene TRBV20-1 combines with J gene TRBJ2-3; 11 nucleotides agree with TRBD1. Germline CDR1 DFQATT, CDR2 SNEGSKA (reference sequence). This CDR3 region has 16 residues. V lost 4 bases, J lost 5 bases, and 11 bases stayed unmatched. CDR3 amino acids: CSAIEPGQGVLDTQYF. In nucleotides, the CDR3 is TGCAGTGCTATCGAACCGGGACAGGGGGTTTTAGATACGCAGTATTTT.

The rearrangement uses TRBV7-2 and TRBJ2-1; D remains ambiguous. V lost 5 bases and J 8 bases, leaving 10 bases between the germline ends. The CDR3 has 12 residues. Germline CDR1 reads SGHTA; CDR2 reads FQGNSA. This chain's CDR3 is CASSAPRDEQFF. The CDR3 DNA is TGTGCCAGCAGCGCCCCTAGGGATGAGCAGTTCTTC.

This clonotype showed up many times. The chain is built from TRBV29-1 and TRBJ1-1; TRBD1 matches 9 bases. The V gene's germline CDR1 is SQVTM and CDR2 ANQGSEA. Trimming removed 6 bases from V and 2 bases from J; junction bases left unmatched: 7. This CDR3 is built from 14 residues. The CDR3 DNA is TGCAGCGTGGGGGACAGGGTATTTAACACTGAAGCTTTCTTT. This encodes CSVGDRVFNTEAFF.

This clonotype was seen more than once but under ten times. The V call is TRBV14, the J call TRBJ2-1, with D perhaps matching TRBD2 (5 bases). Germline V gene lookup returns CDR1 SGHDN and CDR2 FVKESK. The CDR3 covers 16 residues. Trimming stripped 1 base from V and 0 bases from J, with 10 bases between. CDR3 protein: CASSQASLSSYNEQFF. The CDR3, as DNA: TGTGCCAGCAGCCAAGCTAGCCTAAGCTCCTACAATGAGCAGTTCTTC.

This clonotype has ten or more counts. The CDR3 sequence is CASSEPGDEQYV. CDR3 DNA: TGTGCCAGCAGTGAACCAGGGGACGAGCAGTACGTC. The V call is TRBV6-2 or TRBV6-3, the J call TRBJ2-7; possibly TRBD1 for D (6 bases). The V end was cut by 5 bases, the J end by 5 bases, with 10 bases between. This CDR3 has 12 amino acids. Germline-derived CDR1 and CDR2 are MNHEY and SVGEGT.

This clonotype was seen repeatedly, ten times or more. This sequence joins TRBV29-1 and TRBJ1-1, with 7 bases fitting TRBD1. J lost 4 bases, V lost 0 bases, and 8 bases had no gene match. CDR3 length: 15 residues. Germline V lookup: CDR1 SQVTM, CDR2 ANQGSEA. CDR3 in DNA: TGCAGCGTTGAAGATGGGACAGCGCGTCTCACTGAAGCTTTCTTT. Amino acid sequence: CSVEDGTARLTEAFF.

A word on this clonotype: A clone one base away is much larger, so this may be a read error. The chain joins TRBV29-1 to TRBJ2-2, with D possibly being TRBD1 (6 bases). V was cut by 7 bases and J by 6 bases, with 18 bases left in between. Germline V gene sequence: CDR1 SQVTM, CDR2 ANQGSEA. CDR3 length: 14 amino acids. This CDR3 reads CSARARRGSGELFF. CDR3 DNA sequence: TGCAGCGCTCGAGCACGCAGGGGCTCCGGGGAGCTGTTTTTT.

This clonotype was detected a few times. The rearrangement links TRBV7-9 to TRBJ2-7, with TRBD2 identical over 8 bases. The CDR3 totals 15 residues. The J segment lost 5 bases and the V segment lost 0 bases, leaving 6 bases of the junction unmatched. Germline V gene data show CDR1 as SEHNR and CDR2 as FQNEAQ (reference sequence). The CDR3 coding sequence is TGTGCCAGCAGCTTAGCATCCAGCGGGGGAAACGAGCAGTACTTC. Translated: CASSLASSGGNEQYF.

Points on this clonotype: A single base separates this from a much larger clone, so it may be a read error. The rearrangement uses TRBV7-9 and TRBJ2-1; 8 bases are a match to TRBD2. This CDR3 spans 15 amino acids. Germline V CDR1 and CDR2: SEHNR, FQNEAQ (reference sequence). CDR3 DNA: TGTGCCAGCTGCTTAGTGCTAGCGGGCCACAATGAGCAGTTCTTC. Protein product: CASCLVLAGHNEQFF.

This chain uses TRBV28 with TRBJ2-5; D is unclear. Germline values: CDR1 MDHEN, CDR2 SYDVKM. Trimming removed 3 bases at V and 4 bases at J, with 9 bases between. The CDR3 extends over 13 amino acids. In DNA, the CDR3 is TGTGCCAGCAGTTTTAGGAGCCCAGAGACCCAGTACTTC. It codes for CASSFRSPETQYF. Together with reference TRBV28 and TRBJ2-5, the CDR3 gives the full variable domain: DVKVTQSSRYLVKRTGEKVFLECVQDMDHENMFWYRQDPGLGLRLIYFSYDVKMKEKGDIPEGYSVSREKKERFSLILESASTNQTSMYLCASSFRSPETQYFGPGTRLLVL.

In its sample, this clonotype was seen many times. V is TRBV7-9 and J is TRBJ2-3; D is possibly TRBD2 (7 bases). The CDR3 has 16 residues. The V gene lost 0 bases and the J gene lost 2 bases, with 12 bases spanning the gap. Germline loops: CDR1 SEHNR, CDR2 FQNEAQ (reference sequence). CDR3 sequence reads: CASSLAGGPSTDTQYF. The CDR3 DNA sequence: TGTGCCAGCAGCTTAGCGGGGGGGCCCTCCACAGATACGCAGTATTTT.

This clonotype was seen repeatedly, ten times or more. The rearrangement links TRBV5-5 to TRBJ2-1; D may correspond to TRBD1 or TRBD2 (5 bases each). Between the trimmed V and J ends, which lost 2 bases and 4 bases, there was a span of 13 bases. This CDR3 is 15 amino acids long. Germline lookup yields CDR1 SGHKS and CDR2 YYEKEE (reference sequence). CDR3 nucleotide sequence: TGTGCCAGCAGCTTTGTGGGACCCCGTTACAATGAGCAGTTCTTC. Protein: CASSFVGPRYNEQFF.

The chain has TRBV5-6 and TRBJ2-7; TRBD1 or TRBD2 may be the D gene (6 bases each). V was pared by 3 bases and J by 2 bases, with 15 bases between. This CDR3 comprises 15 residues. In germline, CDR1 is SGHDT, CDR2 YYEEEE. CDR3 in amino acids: CASSSPGAKTYEQYV. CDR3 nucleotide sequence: TGTGCCAGCAGCTCACCGGGGGCGAAGACCTACGAGCAGTACGTC.

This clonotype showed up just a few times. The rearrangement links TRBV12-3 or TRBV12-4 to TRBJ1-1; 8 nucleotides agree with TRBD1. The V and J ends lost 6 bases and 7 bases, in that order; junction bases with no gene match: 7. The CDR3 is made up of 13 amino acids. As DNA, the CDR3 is TGTGCCAGCAGCCGTGGGACAGGAGTTGAAGCTTTCTTT. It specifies CASSRGTGVEAFF.

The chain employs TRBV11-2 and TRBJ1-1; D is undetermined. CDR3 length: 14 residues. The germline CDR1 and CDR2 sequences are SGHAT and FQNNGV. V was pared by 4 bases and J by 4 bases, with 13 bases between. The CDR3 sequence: CASSSPGLATEAFF. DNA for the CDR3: TGTGCCAGCAGCTCCCCGGGCCTGGCCACTGAAGCTTTCTTT.

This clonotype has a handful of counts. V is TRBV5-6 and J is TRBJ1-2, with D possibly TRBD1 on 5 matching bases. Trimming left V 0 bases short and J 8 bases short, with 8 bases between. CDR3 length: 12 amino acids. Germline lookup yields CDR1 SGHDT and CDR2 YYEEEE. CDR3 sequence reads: CASSLAGRGYTF. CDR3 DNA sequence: TGTGCCAGCAGCTTGGCAGGGAGGGGCTACACCTTC.

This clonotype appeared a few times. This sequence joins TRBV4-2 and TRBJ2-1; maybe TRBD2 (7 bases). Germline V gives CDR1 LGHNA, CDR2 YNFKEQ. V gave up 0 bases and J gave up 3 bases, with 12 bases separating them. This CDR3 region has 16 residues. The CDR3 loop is CASSQEGGGNYNEQFF. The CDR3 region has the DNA TGTGCCAGCAGCCAAGAAGGCGGGGGCAACTACAATGAGCAGTTCTTC.

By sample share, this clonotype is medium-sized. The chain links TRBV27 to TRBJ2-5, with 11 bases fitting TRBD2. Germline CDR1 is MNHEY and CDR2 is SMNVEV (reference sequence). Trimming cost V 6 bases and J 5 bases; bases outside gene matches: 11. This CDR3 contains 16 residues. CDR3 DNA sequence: TGTGCCAGCAGGACCTATAGCGGGGGGGCCCGGGAGACCCAGTACTTC. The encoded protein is CASRTYSGGARETQYF.

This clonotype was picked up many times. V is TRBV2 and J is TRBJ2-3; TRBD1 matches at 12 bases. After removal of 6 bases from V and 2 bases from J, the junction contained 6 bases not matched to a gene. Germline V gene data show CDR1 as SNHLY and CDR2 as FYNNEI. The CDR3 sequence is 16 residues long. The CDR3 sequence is CASRKGQGAFTDTQYF. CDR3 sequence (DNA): TGTGCCAGCAGAAAGGGACAGGGGGCATTCACAGATACGCAGTATTTT.

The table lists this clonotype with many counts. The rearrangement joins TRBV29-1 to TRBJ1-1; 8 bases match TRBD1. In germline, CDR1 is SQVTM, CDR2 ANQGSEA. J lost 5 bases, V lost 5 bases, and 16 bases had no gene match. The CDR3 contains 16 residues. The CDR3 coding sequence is TGCAGCGTTTATAAGACAGGGGAGCTTTTGGGTACTGAAGCTTTCTTT. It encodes CSVYKTGELLGTEAFF.

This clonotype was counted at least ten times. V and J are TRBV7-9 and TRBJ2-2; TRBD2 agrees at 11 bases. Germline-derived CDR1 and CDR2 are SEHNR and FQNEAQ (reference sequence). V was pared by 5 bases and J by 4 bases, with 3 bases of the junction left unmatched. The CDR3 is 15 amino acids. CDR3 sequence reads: CASSPGTSGTGELFF. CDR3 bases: TGTGCCAGCAGCCCCGGGACTAGCGGCACCGGGGAGCTGTTTTTT.

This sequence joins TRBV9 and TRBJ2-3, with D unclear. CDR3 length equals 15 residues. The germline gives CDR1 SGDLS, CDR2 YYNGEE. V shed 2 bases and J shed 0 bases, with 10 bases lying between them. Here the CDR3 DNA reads TGTGCCAGCAGCGTCCAGTTAGCTAGCACAGATACGCAGTATTTT. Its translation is CASSVQLASTDTQYF. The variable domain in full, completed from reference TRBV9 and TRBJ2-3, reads DSGVTQTPKHLITATGQRVTLRCSPRSGDLSVYWYQQSLDQGLQFLIQYYNGEERAKGNILERFSAQQFPDLHSELNLSSLELGDSALYFCASSVQLASTDTQYFGPGTRLTVL.

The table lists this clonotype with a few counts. The CDR3, as DNA: TGCGCCAGCAGCTTGGTTCCAGGCGAAACTGAAGCTTTCTTT. Residues: CASSLVPGETEAFF. The V gene is TRBV5-1, the J gene TRBJ1-1; no reliable D call. Looked up from germline, CDR1 is SGHRS and CDR2 is YFSETQ. The CDR3 sequence is 14 residues long. V was clipped by 0 bases and J by 5 bases, with 11 bases between them.

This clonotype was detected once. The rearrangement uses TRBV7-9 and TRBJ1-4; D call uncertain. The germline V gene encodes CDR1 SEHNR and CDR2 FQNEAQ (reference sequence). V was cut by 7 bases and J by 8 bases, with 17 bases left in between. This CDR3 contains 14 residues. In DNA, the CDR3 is TGTGCCAGCACCAGTGTAGTAGATGAGGAAAAACTGTTTTTT. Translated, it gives CASTSVVDEEKLFF.